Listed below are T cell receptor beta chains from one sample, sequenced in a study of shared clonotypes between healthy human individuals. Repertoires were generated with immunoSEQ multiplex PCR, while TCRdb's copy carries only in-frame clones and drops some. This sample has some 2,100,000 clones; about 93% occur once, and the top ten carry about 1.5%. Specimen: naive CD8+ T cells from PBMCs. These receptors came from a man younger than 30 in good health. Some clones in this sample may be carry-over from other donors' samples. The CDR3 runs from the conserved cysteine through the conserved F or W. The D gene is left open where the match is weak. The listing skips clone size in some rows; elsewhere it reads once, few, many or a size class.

CDR3 protein: CASSRGTGWGPEQYF; CDR3 DNA: TGTGCCAGCAGTAGGGGGACAGGTTGGGGGCCCGAGCAGTACTTC; clone size: -; J gene: TRBJ2-7; D gene: TRBD1; V gene: TRBV6-5
CDR3 protein: CSVEHRETGSGYTF; CDR3 DNA: TGCAGCGTTGAACACAGGGAGACAGGGTCGGGCTACACCTTC; clone size: few; J gene: TRBJ1-2; D gene: TRBD1; V gene: TRBV29-1
CDR3 protein: CASSLRGGPYNEQFF; CDR3 DNA: TGTGCCAGCAGCCTGCGGGGCGGCCCCTACAATGAGCAGTTCTTC; clone size: once; J gene: TRBJ2-1; D gene: -; V gene: TRBV11-2
CDR3 protein: CASRASPRNYNEQFF; CDR3 DNA: TGCGCCAGCAGGGCTTCCCCCCGCAACTACAATGAGCAGTTCTTC; clone size: -; J gene: TRBJ2-1; D gene: -; V gene: TRBV5-1
CDR3 protein: CASSATGNYGYTF; CDR3 DNA: TGTGCCAGCAGCGCGACAGGGAACTATGGCTACACCTTC; clone size: few; J gene: TRBJ1-2; D gene: TRBD1; V gene: TRBV6-5
CDR3 protein: CASSEPGLQTQYF; CDR3 DNA: TGTGCCAGCAGTGAACCGGGACTTCAGACCCAGTACTTC; clone size: once; J gene: TRBJ2-5; D gene: -; V gene: TRBV2
CDR3 protein: CASSSLSGGGTEAFF; CDR3 DNA: TGTGCCAGCAGTTCCCTATCAGGGGGCGGCACTGAAGCTTTCTTT; clone size: -; J gene: TRBJ1-1; D gene: TRBD1; V gene: TRBV28
CDR3 protein: CASSSAPGGATYEQYF; CDR3 DNA: TGTGCCAGCAGCTCAGCCCCAGGGGGCGCCACCTACGAGCAGTACTTC; clone size: -; J gene: TRBJ2-7; D gene: TRBD1; V gene: TRBV7-2
CDR3 protein: CASSLSFTAGEQYF; CDR3 DNA: TGTGCCAGCAGCTTAAGTTTTACGGCGGGTGAGCAGTACTTC; clone size: -; J gene: TRBJ2-7; D gene: -; V gene: TRBV7-9
CDR3 protein: CASSWTRGPYNEQFF; CDR3 DNA: TGTGCCAGCAGTTGGACAAGGGGCCCATACAATGAGCAGTTCTTC; clone size: -; J gene: TRBJ2-1; D gene: -; V gene: TRBV27
CDR3 protein: CASSVVAGSSYNEQFF; CDR3 DNA: TGTGCCAGCAGCGTCGTAGCGGGGAGCTCCTACAATGAGCAGTTCTTC; clone size: -; J gene: TRBJ2-1; D gene: TRBD2; V gene: TRBV9
CDR3 protein: CASSGGQGTYGYTF; CDR3 DNA: TGTGCCAGCAGTGGGGGTCAGGGGACCTATGGCTACACCTTC; clone size: -; J gene: TRBJ1-2; D gene: -; V gene: TRBV6-1
CDR3 protein: CASSLGLAGAYEQYF; CDR3 DNA: TGTGCCAGCAGCTTAGGACTAGCGGGAGCCTACGAGCAGTACTTC; clone size: -; J gene: TRBJ2-7; D gene: TRBD2; V gene: TRBV7-8
CDR3 protein: CASSQGPSFVQQYF; CDR3 DNA: TGCGCCAGCAGCCAAGGGCCAAGCTTTGTACAACAGTACTTC; clone size: -; J gene: TRBJ2-5; D gene: -; V gene: TRBV4-1
CDR3 protein: CASSSLAGGPPIPSDTQYF; CDR3 DNA: TGTGCCAGCAGCTCATTAGCGGGAGGGCCACCTATTCCATCAGATACGCAGTATTTT; clone size: -; J gene: TRBJ2-3; D gene: TRBD2; V gene: TRBV13
CDR3 protein: CSAGEVEEAFF; CDR3 DNA: TGCAGTGCTGGAGAGGTTGAGGAAGCTTTCTTT; clone size: -; J gene: TRBJ1-1; D gene: -; V gene: TRBV20-1
CDR3 protein: CASSEPGAWTGELFF; CDR3 DNA: TGTGCCAGCAGTGAACCGGGAGCATGGACCGGGGAGCTGTTTTTT; clone size: -; J gene: TRBJ2-2; D gene: -; V gene: TRBV2
CDR3 protein: CASTTTSGSGETQYF; CDR3 DNA: TGTGCCAGCACGACGACTAGCGGGAGTGGAGAGACCCAGTACTTC; clone size: -; J gene: TRBJ2-5; D gene: TRBD2; V gene: TRBV25-1
CDR3 protein: CASSAGTVNTEAFF; CDR3 DNA: TGTGCCAGCAGCGCGGGGACAGTGAACACTGAAGCTTTCTTT; clone size: -; J gene: TRBJ1-1; D gene: TRBD1; V gene: TRBV9
CDR3 protein: CASSAVQATPIYGYTF; CDR3 DNA: TGTGCCAGTAGTGCCGTACAGGCCACCCCAATCTATGGCTACACCTTC; clone size: -; J gene: TRBJ1-2; D gene: -; V gene: TRBV19
CDR3 protein: CASSAGLAGRSGELFF; CDR3 DNA: TGTGCCAGCAGCGCCGGACTAGCGGGACGATCCGGGGAGCTGTTTTTT; clone size: -; J gene: TRBJ2-2; D gene: TRBD2; V gene: TRBV9
CDR3 protein: CASSPGTGNEQFF; CDR3 DNA: TGCGCCAGCAGCCCGGGAACAGGAAATGAGCAGTTCTTC; clone size: few; J gene: TRBJ2-1; D gene: -; V gene: TRBV4-1
CDR3 protein: CASMGWGSLYEQYF; CDR3 DNA: TGTGCCAGCATGGGGTGGGGGTCCCTCTACGAGCAGTACTTC; clone size: -; J gene: TRBJ2-7; D gene: -; V gene: TRBV6-5
CDR3 protein: CASSGGTGWGQPQHF; CDR3 DNA: TGTGCCAGCAGCGGCGGGACAGGCTGGGGTCAGCCCCAGCATTTT; clone size: few; J gene: TRBJ1-5; D gene: TRBD1; V gene: TRBV7-9
CDR3 protein: CASSVQGVRPTSF; CDR3 DNA: TGTGCCAGCAGCGTTCAGGGCGTAAGGCCAACATCCTTT; clone size: -; J gene: TRBJ1-1; D gene: -; V gene: TRBV7-8
CDR3 protein: CASTGQGARYEQYF; CDR3 DNA: TGTGCCAGCACGGGACAGGGGGCAAGGTACGAGCAGTACTTC; clone size: -; J gene: TRBJ2-7; D gene: TRBD1; V gene: TRBV7-2
CDR3 protein: CASSLVVLGSTEAFF; CDR3 DNA: TGTGCCAGCAGCTTAGTGGTATTAGGGTCCACTGAAGCTTTCTTT; clone size: once; J gene: TRBJ1-1; D gene: -; V gene: TRBV11-2
CDR3 protein: CASRLTVVSYEQYF; CDR3 DNA: TGTGCCAGCAGACTGACGGTTGTCTCCTACGAGCAGTACTTC; clone size: -; J gene: TRBJ2-7; D gene: -; V gene: TRBV28
CDR3 protein: CASMWRGTGYTF; CDR3 DNA: TGTGCCAGCATGTGGAGGGGCACGGGCTACACCTTC; clone size: -; J gene: TRBJ1-2; D gene: -; V gene: TRBV2
CDR3 protein: CASSLRDATRGAYGYTF; CDR3 DNA: TGTGCCAGCAGCCTCCGGGACGCGACACGGGGGGCCTATGGCTACACCTTC; clone size: -; J gene: TRBJ1-2; D gene: -; V gene: TRBV7-2
CDR3 protein: CASRSGGAEAFF; CDR3 DNA: TGTGCCAGCAGGTCGGGGGGCGCTGAAGCTTTCTTT; clone size: -; J gene: TRBJ1-1; D gene: -; V gene: TRBV27
CDR3 protein: CASSLVLTPVSGANVLTF; CDR3 DNA: TGTGCCAGCAGCTTAGTCCTAACTCCCGTCTCTGGGGCCAACGTCCTGACTTTC; clone size: -; J gene: TRBJ2-6; D gene: -; V gene: TRBV11-2
CDR3 protein: CASSVSGWSGYTF; CDR3 DNA: TGTGCCAGCAGCGTATCCGGGTGGAGCGGCTACACCTTC; clone size: -; J gene: TRBJ1-2; D gene: -; V gene: TRBV9
CDR3 protein: CASSPSSSSYEQYF; CDR3 DNA: TGCGCCAGCAGCCCCAGTTCCAGCTCCTACGAGCAGTACTTC; clone size: once; J gene: TRBJ2-7; D gene: -; V gene: TRBV4-3
CDR3 protein: CASSLASSPLEQYF; CDR3 DNA: TGTGCCAGCAGCTTGGCGTCTAGTCCCCTAGAGCAGTACTTC; clone size: -; J gene: TRBJ2-7; D gene: -; V gene: TRBV5-6
CDR3 protein: CASSESLPGTVNTEAFF; CDR3 DNA: TGTGCCAGCAGTGAATCCCTCCCCGGGACAGTGAACACTGAAGCTTTCTTT; clone size: -; J gene: TRBJ1-1; D gene: TRBD1; V gene: TRBV2
CDR3 protein: CASSLAWGSGPSYNEQFF; CDR3 DNA: TGCGCCAGCAGCTTGGCTTGGGGTAGCGGGCCTTCCTACAATGAGCAGTTCTTC; clone size: -; J gene: TRBJ2-1; D gene: TRBD2; V gene: TRBV5-1
CDR3 protein: CASSPTANSQMNTEAFF; CDR3 DNA: TGTGCCAGCAGCCCGACCGCCAACAGCCAAATGAACACTGAAGCTTTCTTT; clone size: -; J gene: TRBJ1-1; D gene: -; V gene: TRBV5-6
CDR3 protein: CASRMGHEQYF; CDR3 DNA: TGTGCCAGCCGAATGGGCCACGAGCAGTACTTC; clone size: -; J gene: TRBJ2-7; D gene: -; V gene: TRBV6-6
CDR3 protein: CASRGQSNTGELFF; CDR3 DNA: TGTGCCAGCAGGGGACAGTCGAACACCGGGGAGCTGTTTTTT; clone size: -; J gene: TRBJ2-2; D gene: TRBD1; V gene: TRBV2
CDR3 protein: CASSVSTGVGETQYF; CDR3 DNA: TGTGCCAGCAGCGTTTCAACGGGAGTCGGGGAGACCCAGTACTTC; clone size: -; J gene: TRBJ2-5; D gene: -; V gene: TRBV9
CDR3 protein: CASRLGGVNTEAFF; CDR3 DNA: TGTGCCAGTAGGCTCGGTGGGGTGAACACTGAAGCTTTCTTT; clone size: -; J gene: TRBJ1-1; D gene: -; V gene: TRBV19
CDR3 protein: CASSLRERTGELFF; CDR3 DNA: TGTGCCAGCAGCTTGCGGGAGAGAACCGGGGAGCTGTTTTTT; clone size: -; J gene: TRBJ2-2; D gene: TRBD2; V gene: TRBV7-9
CDR3 protein: CAIKVGEGTGYEQYF; CDR3 DNA: TGTGCCATCAAGGTCGGAGAAGGGACAGGCTACGAGCAGTACTTC; clone size: -; J gene: TRBJ2-7; D gene: TRBD1; V gene: TRBV10-3
CDR3 protein: CASSYDPYEQYF; CDR3 DNA: TGTGCCAGCAGTTATGATCCCTACGAGCAGTACTTC; clone size: -; J gene: TRBJ2-7; D gene: -; V gene: TRBV6-6
CDR3 protein: CASSPGRYSGANVLTF; CDR3 DNA: TGCGCCAGCAGCCCGGGACGGTACTCTGGGGCCAACGTCCTGACTTTC; clone size: -; J gene: TRBJ2-6; D gene: -; V gene: TRBV5-1
CDR3 protein: CASTGPPGRGSYNEQFF; CDR3 DNA: TGTGCCAGCACCGGTCCCCCCGGGAGGGGGTCCTACAATGAGCAGTTCTTC; clone size: -; J gene: TRBJ2-1; D gene: -; V gene: TRBV21-1
CDR3 protein: CASTNPVQGRGNYGYTF; CDR3 DNA: TGTGCCAGTACAAACCCGGTACAGGGGCGCGGGAACTATGGCTACACCTTC; clone size: -; J gene: TRBJ1-2; D gene: TRBD1; V gene: TRBV19